This TCR beta chain was identified during a study of cytomegalovirus exposure and HLA in healthy donors. The study's findings and limits: Reports indicate that TCR beta sequences accurately predicted the HLA-A and HLA-B alleles of most subjects.

Researchers ran the PCR with 60 Vbeta and 13 Jbeta primers. Produced via immunoSEQ multiplex PCR; TCRdb's table is partial and in-frame only. The sample records some 130,000 clones, roughly 70% being singletons. Notes on this clone: Its antigen is still unknown.

The origin of this receptor is a man between 35 and 55 years old in good health and CMV-seronegative. The sequenced material came from PBMCs.

The DNA of the CDR3 is TGTGCCAGCTCATCGACAGGGGGGGCAGATACGCAGTATTTT. Translated: CASSSTGGADTQYF. The V gene is TRBV18, the J gene TRBJ2-3; TRBD1 matches 9 bases. The germline V gene has CDR1 KGHSH and CDR2 LQKENI. V trimming: 5 bases; J trimming: 4 bases; junction bases outside the gene matches: 4. This CDR3 comprises 14 residues.